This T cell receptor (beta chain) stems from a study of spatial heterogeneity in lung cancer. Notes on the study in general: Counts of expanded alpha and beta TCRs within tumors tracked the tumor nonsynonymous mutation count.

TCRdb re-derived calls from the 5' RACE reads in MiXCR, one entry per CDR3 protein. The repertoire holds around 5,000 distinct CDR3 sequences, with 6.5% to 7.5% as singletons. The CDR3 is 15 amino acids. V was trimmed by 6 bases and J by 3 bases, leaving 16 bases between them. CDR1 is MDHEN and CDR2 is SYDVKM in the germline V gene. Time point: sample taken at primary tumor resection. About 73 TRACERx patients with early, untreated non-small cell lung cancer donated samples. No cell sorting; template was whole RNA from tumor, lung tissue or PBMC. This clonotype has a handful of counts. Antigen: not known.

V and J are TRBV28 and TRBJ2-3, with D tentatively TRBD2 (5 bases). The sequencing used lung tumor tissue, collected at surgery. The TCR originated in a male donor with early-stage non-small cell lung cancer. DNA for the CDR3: TGTGCCAGCAGCGGAGGTCCAGTGTTAACAGATACGCAGTATTTT. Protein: CASSGGPVLTDTQYF.